A selection of T cell receptor beta chains follows, all from one sample in a study of blood T cells in healthy people across ages. TCRdb ran MiXCR on the 5' RACE reads and lists one entry per CDR3 protein. Among 1.6 million or so distinct CDR3 sequences listed, 30% to 35% were seen once. Sample: blood. These receptors were collected from a woman in her 30s in good health. Both conserved end residues are part of each CDR3. Fields, in order: V gene, J gene, clone size, D gene, CDR3 DNA, CDR3 protein. A D gene is named only where the DNA matches it firmly. Where a row states a size, it is once, few, many or the class of an expanded clone; other rows omit it.

V: TRBV28
J: TRBJ2-7
size: few
D: .
DNA: TGTGCCAGCAGCTATCTGGACAGCTCCTACGAGCAGTACTTC
CDR3: CASSYLDSSYEQYF

V: TRBV28
J: TRBJ2-4
size: .
D: .
DNA: TGTGCCAGCGTCCCCGCGGGACAGTTAGTTAGAAACATTCAGTACTTC
CDR3: CASVPAGQLVRNIQYF

V: TRBV2
J: TRBJ2-3
size: .
D: .
DNA: TGTGCCAGCACCGAGGGCCTGCAACGTACGTATTTT
CDR3: CASTEGLQRTYF

V: TRBV2
J: TRBJ2-1
size: .
D: TRBD2
DNA: TGTGCCGGACCGTCGGGAGGGCCCTCGGGAGAGCAGTTCTTC
CDR3: CAGPSGGPSGEQFF

V: TRBV6-5
J: TRBJ2-1
size: .
D: .
DNA: TGTGCCAGCAGTTACGGTAGAGGGGGGTATGAGCAGTTCTTC
CDR3: CASSYGRGGYEQFF

V: TRBV6-5
J: TRBJ2-5
size: many
D: .
DNA: TGTGCCAGCAGTCACACTCTGACAGAAGAGACCCAGTACTTC
CDR3: CASSHTLTEETQYF

V: TRBV30
J: TRBJ2-1
size: .
D: TRBD2
DNA: TGTGCCTGGGAAGCCACTAGCGTCAGAGAGCAGTTCTTC
CDR3: CAWEATSVREQFF

V: TRBV13
J: TRBJ2-7
size: once
D: .
DNA: TGTGCCAGCAGCTTAAATGCAGGGAACAATGAGCAGTACTTC
CDR3: CASSLNAGNNEQYF

V: TRBV13
J: TRBJ2-7
size: .
D: TRBD1
DNA: TGTGCCAGCAGCCAGACGACAGGGGTCACCTACGAGCAGTACTTC
CDR3: CASSQTTGVTYEQYF

V: TRBV5-1
J: TRBJ2-7
size: few
D: .
DNA: TGCGCCAGCAGCCCTACTCGGGACTACGAGCAGTACTTC
CDR3: CASSPTRDYEQYF

V: TRBV12-3/TRBV12-4
J: TRBJ2-5
size: .
D: .
DNA: TGTGCCAGCAGTTTAGTGGGACTGTTGGAGACCCAGTACTTC
CDR3: CASSLVGLLETQYF

V: TRBV5-1
J: TRBJ1-2
size: .
D: TRBD1
DNA: TGCGCCAGCAGCTTGGGGACAGGGACCCAACAAGTGGGATATGGCTACACCTTC
CDR3: CASSLGTGTQQVGYGYTF

V: TRBV20-1
J: TRBJ1-4
size: once
D: .
DNA: TGCAGTGCTAGAGATGACGGGATGGCCCCAAATGAAAAACTGTTTTTT
CDR3: CSARDDGMAPNEKLFF